Shown below are 3 T cell receptor beta chains from a single sample sequenced in a study of OX40 agonist ivuxolimab in advanced cancers. Profiled with immunoSEQ multiplex PCR; TCRdb holds only in-frame clones, not every one. The sample includes 30,000 to 45,000 clones, roughly 82% of them seen just once. The sample in question was CD4+ or CD8+ T cells sorted from blood, obtained in a trial of the OX40 agonist ivuxolimab. The receptors were sampled from an adult with an advanced solid tumor such as melanoma, head and neck, liver or kidney cancer.

The chain couples TRBV5-1 to TRBJ1-1; D is perhaps TRBD1 (6 bases). Trimming stripped 1 base from V and 3 bases from J, with 16 bases between. The CDR3 sequence is 16 residues long. The germline gives CDR1 SGHRS, CDR2 YFSETQ. Written as DNA, the CDR3 is TGCGCCAGCAGCTTGAGGGGTGGACAGCTAGACACTGAAGCTTTCTTT. Its protein product is CASSLRGGQLDTEAFF.

The rearrangement links TRBV9 to TRBJ1-1, with a tentative D call TRBD1 (5 bases). Deletions cut 4 bases from V and 6 bases from J, with 22 bases between. The CDR3 consists of 16 residues. In germline, CDR1 is SGDLS, CDR2 YYNGEE. In nucleotides, the CDR3 is TGTGCCAGCAGCCCGATGGATGGGGCATTCGTCCCTGAAGCTTTCTTT. Amino acid sequence: CASSPMDGAFVPEAFF. Combining the CDR3 with reference TRBV9 and TRBJ1-1 gives the whole variable domain DSGVTQTPKHLITATGQRVTLRCSPRSGDLSVYWYQQSLDQGLQFLIQYYNGEERAKGNILERFSAQQFPDLHSELNLSSLELGDSALYFCASSPMDGAFVPEAFFGQGTRLTVV.

Note on this clone: The same CDR3 can be traced to other DNA sequences in this sample. The CDR3 DNA reads as TGCGCCAGCAGCGGCGGGACCGGGGATTCACCCCTCCACTTT. It specifies CASSGGTGDSPLHF. The gene calls are TRBV5-1 and TRBJ1-6, with D perhaps TRBD1 (5 bases). The CDR3 covers 14 residues. The ends were cut back, 4 bases at V and 8 bases at J, with 13 bases in the middle. Germline V CDR1 and CDR2: SGHRS, YFSETQ.